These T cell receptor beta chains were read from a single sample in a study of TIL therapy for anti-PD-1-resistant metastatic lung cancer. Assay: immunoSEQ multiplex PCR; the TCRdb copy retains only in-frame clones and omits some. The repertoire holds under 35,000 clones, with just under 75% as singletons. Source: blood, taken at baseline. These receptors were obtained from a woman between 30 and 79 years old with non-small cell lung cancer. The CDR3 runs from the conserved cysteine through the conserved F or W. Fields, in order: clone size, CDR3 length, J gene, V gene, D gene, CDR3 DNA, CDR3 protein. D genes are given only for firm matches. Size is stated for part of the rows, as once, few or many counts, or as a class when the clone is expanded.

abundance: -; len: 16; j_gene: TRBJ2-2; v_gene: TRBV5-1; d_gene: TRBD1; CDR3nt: TGCGCCAGCAGCTTGAGGACAGGGCCGGGGACCGGGGAGCTGTTTTTT; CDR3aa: CASSLRTGPGTGELFF
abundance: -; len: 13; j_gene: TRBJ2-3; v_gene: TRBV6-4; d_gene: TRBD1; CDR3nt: TGTGCCAGCAGCGGACAGGGCACAGATACGCAGTATTTT; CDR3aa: CASSGQGTDTQYF
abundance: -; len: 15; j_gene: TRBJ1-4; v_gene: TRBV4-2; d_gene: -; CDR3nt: TGTGCCAGCAGGCCAGGGGTGTTTAATAATGAAAAACTGTTTTTT; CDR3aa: CASRPGVFNNEKLFF
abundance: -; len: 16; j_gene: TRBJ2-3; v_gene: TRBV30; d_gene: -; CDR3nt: TGTGCCTGGAGTAGGGGTGGGAGCGGGTACACAGATACGCAGTATTTT; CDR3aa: CAWSRGGSGYTDTQYF
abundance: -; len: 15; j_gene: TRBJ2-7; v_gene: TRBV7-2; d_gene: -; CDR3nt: TGTGCCGGCGCGAGGGACGCCCGGTATTTCGACGAGCAGTACTTC; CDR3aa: CAGARDARYFDEQYF
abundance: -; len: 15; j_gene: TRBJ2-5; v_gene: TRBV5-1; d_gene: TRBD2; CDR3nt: TGCGCCAGCAGCTATACCGGGACTAGCAGTGAGACCCAGTACTTC; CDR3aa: CASSYTGTSSETQYF
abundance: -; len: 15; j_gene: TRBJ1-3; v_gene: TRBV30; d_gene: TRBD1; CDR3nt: TGTGCCTGGAGGCTTCCCACAGGGGTTGGAAACACCATATATTTT; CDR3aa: CAWRLPTGVGNTIYF
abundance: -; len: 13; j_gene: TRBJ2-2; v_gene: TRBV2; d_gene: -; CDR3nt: TGTGCCAGCAGTGAAACGGTCCCCGGGGAGCTGTTTTTT; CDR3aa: CASSETVPGELFF
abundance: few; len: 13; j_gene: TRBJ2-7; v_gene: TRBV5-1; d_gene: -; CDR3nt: TGCGCCAGCAGCCGGGCAGGTAACTACGAGCAGTACTTC; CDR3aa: CASSRAGNYEQYF
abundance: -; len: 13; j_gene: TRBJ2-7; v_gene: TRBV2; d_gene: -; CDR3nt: TGTGCCAGTACCCGGGACACAACCTACGAGCAGTACTTC; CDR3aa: CASTRDTTYEQYF
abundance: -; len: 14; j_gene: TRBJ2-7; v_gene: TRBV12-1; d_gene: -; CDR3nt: TGTGCCAGCAGCTCCACGGGGGGATTGCTCGAGCAGTACTTC; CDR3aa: CASSSTGGLLEQYF
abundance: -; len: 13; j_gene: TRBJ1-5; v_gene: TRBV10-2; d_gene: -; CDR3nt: TGCGCCAGCAGACGGGGTTTCAATCAGCCCCAGCATTTT; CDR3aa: CASRRGFNQPQHF
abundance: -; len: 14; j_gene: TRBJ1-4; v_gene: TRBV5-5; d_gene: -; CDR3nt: TGTGCCAGCAGCTCGACAGTGGGGAATGAAAAACTGTTTTTT; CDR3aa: CASSSTVGNEKLFF
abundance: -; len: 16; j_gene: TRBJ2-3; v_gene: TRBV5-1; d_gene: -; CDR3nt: TGCGCCAGCAGCTTGTCGGCAGGGCCCCCCACAGATACGCAGTATTTT; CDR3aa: CASSLSAGPPTDTQYF
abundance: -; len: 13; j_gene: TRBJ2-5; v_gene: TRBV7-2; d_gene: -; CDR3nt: TGTGCCAGCAGTAGAGTCCCGGGAGAGACCCAGTACTTC; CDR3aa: CASSRVPGETQYF
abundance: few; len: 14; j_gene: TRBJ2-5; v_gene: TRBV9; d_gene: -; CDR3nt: TGTGCCAGCAGCGTAGGGACAGCAAAAGAGACCCAGTACTTC; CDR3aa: CASSVGTAKETQYF
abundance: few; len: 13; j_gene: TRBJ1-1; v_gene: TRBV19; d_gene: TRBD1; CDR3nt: TGTGCCAGTGAGACAGGGATGAACACTGAAGCTTTCTTT; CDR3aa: CASETGMNTEAFF
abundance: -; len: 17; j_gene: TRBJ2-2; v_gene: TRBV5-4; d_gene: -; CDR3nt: TGTGCCAGCAGCTTGGAGGGTGCGGGGATGAACACCGGGGAGCTGTTTTTT; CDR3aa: CASSLEGAGMNTGELFF